The text below deals with one T cell receptor beta chain. Its antigen remains unidentified. Sequencing was performed with immunoSEQ multiplex PCR; in TCRdb, only in-frame clones are kept and a portion is missing. The sample has around 120,000 clones, more than 85% seen once. The entry originates in a study of cytomegalovirus exposure and HLA in healthy donors. The V end was cut by 2 bases, the J end by 5 bases, with 20 bases between. The CDR3 runs to 17 residues. In germline, CDR1 is MGHRA, CDR2 YSYEKL. Study results and caveats: It was found in a later analysis that first-cohort TCR clusters tended to co-occur in the 100 to 150 validation repertoires.

The chain carries TRBV4-1 and TRBJ2-3, with a tentative D call TRBD2 (5 bases). Sequencing was done on a sample of PBMCs. The TCR comes from a man between 18 and 29 years old in good health and CMV-seropositive. CDR3 residues: CASSQLPGSLPLDTQYF. The CDR3 DNA is TGCGCCAGCAGCCAACTTCCGGGATCCTTACCCTTAGATACGCAGTATTTT.